This note documents a single T cell receptor beta chain sequence. No antigen is known for it. Base quality data are lacking; no much larger clone is found one base away. Stable Graves' hyperthyroidism was defined as the absence of progression to ophthalmopathy over 18 months of follow-up. Hyperthyroidism patients were newly diagnosed, had a disease duration of under 2 months, and were aged 18 to 65 years. Patients with uncontrolled infections, other autoimmune diseases, pregnancy or lactation were excluded. Diagnoses were established on the basis of clinical symptoms, serum thyroxine and TRAb, thyroid ultrasound, and orbital computed tomography. Ficoll-Paque density gradient centrifugation was used to isolate PBMCs from approximately 10 ml of fresh peripheral blood. Total RNA was extracted using Trizol reagent, and RNA quality was assessed on an Agilent 2100 Bioanalyzer. This sample is drawn from a study of T cells in Graves' hyperthyroidism and ophthalmopathy (dated by TCRdb to between 2017 and 2020). For context, the study as a whole: Peripheral blood was sampled at the time of initial diagnosis, prior to any treatment. A discovery cohort of about a hundred patients, roughly 40 with Graves' ophthalmopathy and approximately 57 with stable Graves' hyperthyroidism, was used to find distinguishing TCR V-J signatures. Prospective prediction of ophthalmopathy was tested in an independent validation cohort consisting of some 20 hyperthyroidism patients and around 17 patients who later progressed to ophthalmopathy. The 90 or so discovery patients were randomly split 7:3 into training and test sets. The study also compared thyroid tissue and blood T-cell repertoires from over 5 Graves' hyperthyroidism patients. Following sampling, methimazole starting at 30 mg daily was given to hyperthyroidism patients, and high-dose intravenous methylprednisolone was given to ophthalmopathy patients. The paper reports TCR Vbeta CDR3 sequencing of some 140 peripheral blood samples: approximately 43 ophthalmopathy, fewer than 80 hyperthyroidism and about 17 progressor patients.

TCR beta CDR3 regions were amplified from RNA transcripts. A first-round RT-PCR of the TCR CDR3 used the HTBI primer set with the Qiagen OneStep RT-PCR kit. Libraries were constructed in a second round of multiplex PCR, after which size selection and purification were carried out. Libraries were sequenced paired-end with 100 bp reads on an Illumina HiSeq2000. The source study handled its data this way. SOAPnuke was used to process the raw data, throwing out any read that contained adapters or uncalled bases, had a mean Phred below 15, or lacked an exact constant-primer or identifier match. High-quality paired reads were merged with COPE v1.2.5, and unique nucleotide sequences were defined as clonotypes. MiTCR v1.1 was used to align the clonotypes against IMGT TRBV, TRBD and TRBJ reference segments. Analysis was restricted to V-J combinations with a frequency above 0.0001, which covered approximately 99% of repertoires. The TCS score was defined as F50 (clonal expansion) divided by E x V (chaos), with BLOSUM62-based TCRdist calculated between CDR3 peptides within each V-J. Welch's t-statistics and random forest reduced around 550 V-J features to around 14, which were used in a naive Bayes classifier (R e1071). The public reads were reprocessed in TCRdb via fastp at Q25 and MiXCR, keeping in-frame beta chains. Every distinct CDR3 protein forms one entry, paired with its most common genes and DNA. These V and J calls are TCRdb output, not the study's own analysis. Present in this sample are 480,000 or so distinct CDR3 sequences, under 15% of which were seen just once. The leading ten clones occupy 15% to 20% of the sample.

V is pared back by 4 bases and J by 5 bases, with 17 bases lying between the germline termini. Reading the germline V gene (reference sequence) gives CDR1 LGHDT and CDR2 YNNKEL. Reading from cysteine to phenylalanine, the CDR3 counts 15 amino acids. Only CDR3 DNA remains: 45 bases, in frame from the first base. The paper as a whole reports these results and caveats: Most expanded thyroid clonotypes (frequency above 0.001) were also found in blood, which suggests that blood repertoires may mirror thyroid immune responses. In cross-validation, a model built on a 13 V-J signature told ophthalmopathy apart from stable hyperthyroidism with roughly 87% sensitivity and about 81% specificity, and in testing the same model reached 80%/75%. No statistical method was used to fix the sample size in advance, and group allocation was not hidden from the investigators. In validation, progression to ophthalmopathy was predicted by the model with about 70% sensitivity and roughly 72% specificity, a median of around 6.5 months before onset.

Sequencing was done on a sample of blood. The clonotype comes from a young woman with Graves' hyperthyroidism. The rearrangement joined TRBV3-1 to TRBJ2-5; a tentative D call is TRBD2 (5 bases match). The CDR3 reads CASSPIERTWETQYF. The nucleotide sequence is TGTGCCAGCAGCCCCATCGAGCGGACCTGGGAGACCCAGTACTTC.